The 18 T cell receptor beta chains below come from one sample, sequenced in a study of blood T cell repertoires in COVID-19. The table came from immunoSEQ multiplex PCR; TCRdb's copy has only in-frame clones and leaves some out. In the table there are some 87,000 clones, about 90% of which are singletons. The sample was peripheral blood. Receptors originate from a human donor with COVID-19, enrolled during active disease. The donor label of this sample is uncertain.

The chain joins TRBV4-2 to TRBJ1-2; D unclear. Trimming left V 4 bases short and J 5 bases short, with 8 bases between. CDR3 length: 12 amino acids. CDR1 LGHNA and CDR2 YNFKEQ come from the germline V gene. CDR3 sequence: CASSLGNYGYTF. The CDR3 nucleotides read TGTGCCAGCAGCCTCGGGAATTATGGCTACACCTTC.

This clone was detected a few times. V is TRBV19 and J is TRBJ1-6; D not resolved. The CDR3 runs to 14 residues. CDR1 LNHDA and CDR2 SQIVND come from the germline V gene (reference sequence). V dropped 4 bases and J dropped 14 bases, with 18 bases sitting between them. The CDR3 DNA reads TGTGCCAGTAGTAGCCAACCGGACTCGGCTACCCTCCACTTT. Translation: CASSSQPDSATLHF.

The V call is TRBV5-1, the J call TRBJ2-3; D is undetermined. Per the germline V gene, CDR1 is SGHRS and CDR2 is YFSETQ. The CDR3 runs 13 residues. V was cut by 4 bases and J by 4 bases, with 10 bases left in between. DNA of the CDR3: TGCGCCAGCAGCGCCCAAGTAGCAGATACGCAGTATTTT. Amino acids: CASSAQVADTQYF.

This chain links TRBV4-2 with TRBJ2-1; 12 bases are a match to TRBD2. The CDR3 is made up of 17 amino acids. Trimming at V came to 3 bases and at J to 7 bases, leaving 10 bases not matched to a gene. Germline V CDR1 and CDR2: LGHNA, YNFKEQ. The CDR3 nucleotides read TGTGCCAGCAGCCAGACGAGCCTAGCGGGGGGGTTTAATGAGCAGTTCTTC. It encodes CASSQTSLAGGFNEQFF.

The chain recombines TRBV29-1 with TRBJ2-2; no firm D call. The CDR3 runs to 13 residues. With 0 bases removed from V and 6 bases from J, the gap between germline ends came to 8 bases. Germline V gene lookup returns CDR1 SQVTM and CDR2 ANQGSEA. CDR3 coding DNA: TGCAGCGTTGAAGATTCTCCGGCCGGGGAGCTGTTTTTT. This translates into CSVEDSPAGELFF.

The gene calls are TRBV12-3 or TRBV12-4 and TRBJ1-2; no clear D gene. The CDR3 sequence is 13 residues long. Trimming stripped 2 bases from V and 1 base from J, with 5 bases between. The CDR3 bases are TGTGCCAGCAGTTTATCTCTTAACTATGGCTACACCTTC. This encodes CASSLSLNYGYTF.

This clone was recorded a few times. The rearrangement links TRBV7-3 to TRBJ1-5; D possibly corresponds to TRBD1 (6 bases). V was cut by 7 bases and J by 3 bases, with 10 bases left in between. The CDR3 contains 13 residues. CDR1 is SGHTA, CDR2 FQGTGA, per germline. In DNA form, the CDR3 reads TGTGCCAGCATCAGGGGTGACAATCAGCCCCAGCATTTT. Protein sequence: CASIRGDNQPQHF.

V is TRBV29-1 and J is TRBJ1-1; 7 bases fit TRBD1. J was trimmed by 1 base and V by 5 bases; bases with no gene match: 4. Germline CDR1 SQVTM, CDR2 ANQGSEA. CDR3 length: 13 amino acids. CDR3 region: CSVRQGGNTEAFF. The CDR3 coding sequence is TGCAGCGTTCGACAGGGAGGGAACACTGAAGCTTTCTTT.

The chain joins TRBV7-9 to TRBJ2-1, with 8 bases identical to TRBD1. J gave up 9 bases and V 1 base, and 8 bases lay outside the gene matches. CDR3 length: 15 amino acids. CDR1 is SEHNR and CDR2 is FQNEAQ in the germline V gene (reference sequence). The CDR3 sequence: CASSLVRTGRREQFF. The CDR3 nucleotides read TGTGCCAGCAGCTTAGTAAGGACAGGGAGGCGTGAGCAGTTCTTC.

V is TRBV5-1 and J is TRBJ1-6; 7 bases fit TRBD1. Trimming cost V 3 bases and J 7 bases; bases outside gene matches: 4. Germline V CDR1 and CDR2: SGHRS, YFSETQ. The CDR3 is 14 residues long. The CDR3 protein is CASSSGTVNSPLHF. CDR3 nucleotides: TGCGCCAGCAGCTCCGGGACAGTCAATTCACCCCTCCACTTT.

This clone was found once. The rearrangement uses TRBV10-1 and TRBJ1-1, with D possibly matching TRBD1 (6 bases). The germline gives CDR1 WNHNN, CDR2 SYGVQD (reference sequence). The V and J ends lost 0 bases and 8 bases respectively, with 13 bases between them. This CDR3 is 14 amino acids long. DNA of the CDR3: TGCGCCAGCAGTGAGTCAGGGGGGGCAAAGGAAGCTTTCTTT. It is translated as CASSESGGAKEAFF.

The genes are TRBV5-5 and TRBJ1-2, with 7 bases fitting TRBD1. This CDR3 is built from 15 residues. After removal of 5 bases from V and 5 bases from J, the junction contained 12 bases not matched to a gene. Germline V gives CDR1 SGHKS, CDR2 YYEKEE (reference sequence). The CDR3 loop is CASRLTGARGYGYTF. CDR3 DNA sequence: TGTGCCAGCAGACTAACAGGGGCCAGGGGATATGGCTACACCTTC.

The chain combines TRBV3-1 (or the pseudogene TRBV3-2) with TRBJ1-5, with D perhaps TRBD1 (5 bases). The CDR3 contains 15 residues. Trimming took off 4 bases at V and 4 bases at J, with 14 bases between the two ends. CDR1 and CDR2 from the germline V gene are LGHDT and YNNKEL (reference sequence). This CDR3 is CASSPSGTLNQPQHF. The CDR3 region has the DNA TGTGCCAGCAGCCCCTCCGGGACTCTGAATCAGCCCCAGCATTTT.

This clone was observed once. J is TRBJ1-1 and V is TRBV7-9; D uncertain. V shed 2 bases and J shed 1 base, with 5 bases lying between them. The CDR3 extends over 13 amino acids. The germline V gene has CDR1 SEHNR and CDR2 FQNEAQ (reference sequence). The CDR3 spells CASSLLGNTEAFF. The CDR3 DNA reads as TGTGCCAGCAGCTTACTCGGGAACACTGAAGCTTTCTTT.

The V gene is TRBV7-2, the J gene TRBJ2-7; D perhaps matches TRBD2 (5 bases). V shed 0 bases and J shed 3 bases, with 15 bases lying between them. The CDR3 is 16 residues long. Germline-derived CDR1 and CDR2 are SGHTA and FQGNSA. CDR3 residues: CASSLAGVGSFYEQYF. The CDR3 DNA is TGTGCCAGCAGCTTAGCCGGGGTTGGGTCGTTCTACGAGCAGTACTTC.

The chain employs TRBV7-8 and TRBJ1-5; 8 positions agree with TRBD1. Germline values: CDR1 SGHVS, CDR2 FQNEAQ. The CDR3 consists of 16 residues. V gave up 5 bases and J gave up 8 bases; unmatched junction bases: 14. CDR3 in amino acids: CASSVVPPGGMKPQHF. The CDR3 DNA reads as TGTGCCAGCAGCGTAGTCCCTCCAGGGGGCATGAAGCCCCAGCATTTT.

The J gene is TRBJ2-5, the V gene TRBV6-5; tentative D call: TRBD2 (6 bases). The CDR3 extends over 14 amino acids. Germline V gives CDR1 MNHEY, CDR2 SVGAGI. V was cut by 7 bases and J by 5 bases, with 17 bases left in between. CDR3 amino acids: CASKGVGGMETQYF. In DNA, the CDR3 is TGTGCCAGCAAGGGAGTAGGCGGGATGGAGACCCAGTACTTC.

The chain is built from TRBV5-4 and TRBJ2-5; 7 nucleotides agree with TRBD2. This CDR3 is built from 13 residues. Per germline, CDR1 SGHNT and CDR2 YYREEE (reference sequence). Unmatched junction bases numbered 1, after V lost 4 bases and J lost 1 base. The CDR3 reads CASSGTTQETQYF. The CDR3 DNA reads TGTGCCAGCAGCGGGACTACCCAAGAGACCCAGTACTTC.